This T cell receptor beta chain was retrieved from a study of T cell responses to AZD1222 COVID-19 vaccine. To note about this clone: Its antigen remains unknown.

Sequenced by immunoSEQ multiplex PCR; TCRdb stores in-frame clones only, minus some. The repertoire includes over 65,000 clones, around 85% of them detected once, and 6.5% to 7.5% sits in the top ten. Points from the study as a whole: The donor group comprised mostly white British people and more females; the analysis possibly underestimated clonal diversity. The study reported that nearly half of spike-specific TCRs target unmutated variant regions.

Germline V gives CDR1 SGHVS, CDR2 FNYEAQ. The V and J ends lost 0 bases and 0 bases respectively, with 0 bases between them. The CDR3 consists of 13 residues. The V call is TRBV7-6, the J call TRBJ1-5; D is unresolved. This material consisted of peripheral blood, taken on day 0 of AZD1222 vaccination. The sequence derives from an adult in good health. The CDR3 DNA reads as TGTGCCAGCAGCTTAGCTAGCAATCAGCCCCAGCATTTT. Translated: CASSLASNQPQHF.